The 10 T cell receptor beta chains reported below all come from one sample, sequenced in a study of CD8 T cells in ankylosing spondylitis. TCRdb re-called the 5' RACE reads through MiXCR, storing one row per CDR3 protein. The data contain 100,000 to 150,000 distinct CDR3 sequences, about a tenth of them singletons. The sample comprised blood, either unsorted or a sorted T cell fraction (not recorded which). The receptors stem from a male donor with ankylosing spondylitis or in good health (not recorded which).

The table lists this clonotype with a few counts. In nucleotides, the CDR3 is TGCAGTGCTATTCCGGGACAAGAGACCCAGTACTTC. Translation: CSAIPGQETQYF. V gene TRBV20-1 combines with J gene TRBJ2-5; tentatively, D is TRBD2 (5 bases). This CDR3 spans 12 amino acids. V lost 4 bases to trimming and J lost 2 bases, with 8 bases between them. Germline CDR1 DFQATT, CDR2 SNEGSKA (reference sequence).

There are many counts of this clonotype. The V and J genes are TRBV9 and TRBJ2-5; TRBD2 matches at 14 bases. CDR3 length: 14 amino acids. Germline values: CDR1 SGDLS, CDR2 YYNGEE. Germline trimming cut 4 bases from V and 7 bases from J; bases unmatched to any gene: 3. The CDR3 sequence is CASSSGLAGVTQYF. The CDR3 bases are TGTGCCAGCAGCTCGGGACTAGCGGGAGTGACCCAGTACTTC.

This clonotype was recorded at least ten times. V and J are TRBV20-1 and TRBJ2-4; 10 positions match TRBD1. Germline trimming cut 2 bases from V and 7 bases from J; bases unmatched to any gene: 8. The CDR3 has 15 amino acids. Germline V gives CDR1 DFQATT, CDR2 SNEGSKA (reference sequence). The DNA for the CDR3 is TGCAGTGCTAGAAGGCATGGGGGACAGGGGAACATTCAGTACTTC. Encoded protein: CSARRHGGQGNIQYF.

With respect to this clonotype: One junction end does not reproduce the germline sequence, and a read error may be involved. V usage is TRBV20-1 and J usage is TRBJ2-7, with 7 bases fitting TRBD2. Looked up from germline, CDR1 is DFQATT and CDR2 is SNEGSKA (reference sequence). This CDR3 contains 13 residues. The CDR3 is CSVRGLADYEQYF. The DNA of the CDR3 is TGCAGTGTTAGAGGGCTAGCGGATTACGAGCAGTACTTC.

This clonotype was observed many times. V is TRBV28 and J is TRBJ2-5; D gene ambiguous. Deletions cut 2 bases from V and 1 base from J, with 8 bases between. CDR1 and CDR2 (germline): MDHEN, SYDVKM. The CDR3 sequence is 14 residues long. The CDR3 DNA is TGTGCCAGCAGTTTAAGACACCTCCAAGAGACCCAGTACTTC. This translates into CASSLRHLQETQYF. The full variable domain, in which reference TRBV28 and TRBJ2-5 provide the parts outside the CDR3, is DVKVTQSSRYLVKRTGEKVFLECVQDMDHENMFWYRQDPGLGLRLIYFSYDVKMKEKGDIPEGYSVSREKKERFSLILESASTNQTSMYLCASSLRHLQETQYFGPGTRLLVL.

This clonotype was counted many times. The chain links TRBV29-1 to TRBJ2-7; 11 nucleotides agree with TRBD1. V dropped 8 bases and J dropped 6; count of bases not matched to a gene: 12. CDR3 length: 14 amino acids. Germline V gene data show CDR1 as SQVTM and CDR2 as ANQGSEA. CDR3 amino acids: CSTKTPGTGGEQYF. The CDR3 bases are TGCAGCACCAAAACCCCCGGGACAGGGGGCGAGCAGTACTTC.

This clonotype appeared many times. CDR3 protein: CSAIGNLAITHTQYF. CDR3 DNA: TGCAGTGCTATCGGCAATCTCGCAATCACTCATACGCAGTATTTT. The chain combines TRBV20-1 with TRBJ2-3, with unresolved D. This CDR3 comprises 15 residues. The V end lost 4 bases, the J end lost 7 bases, and 21 bases lay between the germline ends. The germline V gene encodes CDR1 DFQATT and CDR2 SNEGSKA (reference sequence).

This clonotype was counted only a few times. V is TRBV29-1 and J is TRBJ2-5, with 8 bases that match TRBD1. CDR1 and CDR2 from the germline V gene are SQVTM and ANQGSEA. V shed 4 bases and J 4 bases; nucleotides not matched to a gene: 2. This CDR3 is built from 12 residues. The CDR3, as DNA: TGCAGCGTTGGCGACAGGGGAGAGACCCAGTACTTC. It codes for CSVGDRGETQYF.

In its sample, this clonotype was seen many times. V is TRBV28 and J is TRBJ2-6; perhaps TRBD1 as D (6 bases). This CDR3 is built from 19 residues. Looked up from germline, CDR1 is MDHEN and CDR2 is SYDVKM. V was pared by 4 bases and J by 0 bases, with 19 bases between. Here the CDR3 DNA reads TGTGCCAGCAGTTGGGTCAGGGGCGTTCTCGGCTCTGGGGCCAACGTCCTGACTTTC. Translation gives CASSWVRGVLGSGANVLTF.

In its sample, this clonotype was seen many times. J is TRBJ2-1 and V is TRBV6-2 or TRBV6-3, with 8 bases that match TRBD2. CDR1 and CDR2 from the germline V gene are MNHEY and SVGEGT. V lost 2 bases to trimming and J lost 0 bases; unmatched junction nucleotides: 3. The CDR3 is 16 amino acids. The CDR3 is CASSYLAGVSYNEQFF. The DNA for the CDR3 is TGTGCCAGCAGTTACCTAGCGGGCGTCTCCTACAATGAGCAGTTCTTC.